At least ten counts were recorded for the clone carrying this TCR beta chain. Its antigen remains unknown. This specimen belongs to a study of early T cells in non-severe SARS-CoV-2 infection. The V end was cut by 5 bases, the J end by 1 base, with 8 bases between. CDR3 size: 14 residues. Germline V lookup: CDR1 SNHLY, CDR2 FYNNEI. Researchers tagged individual cDNA molecules with unique molecular identifiers. A single record per CDR3 protein comes from TCRdb applying MiXCR to the 5' RACE reads. The data hold about 64,000 distinct CDR3 sequences, with around 14% observed a single time. Study outcomes and limitations: There was a bias toward anti-spike CD8 responses in VDJdb matching, which missed private and CD4 specificities.

V is TRBV2 and J is TRBJ1-4, with no clear D. Sample: whole blood. This sequence originates from an adult who was a healthcare worker with PCR-confirmed SARS-CoV-2 infection or an uninfected control (not recorded which). DNA of the CDR3: TGTGCCAGCAGTCGTAGATTAACTAATGAAAAACTGTTTTTT. It codes for CASSRRLTNEKLFF.